The TCR beta chain described here comes from a study of T cell repertoires in cytomegalovirus infection. One entry per CDR3 protein, called by TCRdb with MiXCR from the reads. In the table there are 200,000 or so distinct CDR3 sequences, approximately 19% of which are singletons. Study observations and caveats: Individuals carrying CMV plus the relevant HLA were identified by cumulative frequency of public TCR beta families. There were HLA-C-restricted CMV-specific TCR beta clonotypes dominating the ex vivo response.

At least ten counts were recorded for this clonotype. Its antigen remains unidentified. Trimming left V 5 bases short and J 4 bases short, with 12 bases between. Per germline, CDR1 SGHTA and CDR2 FQGNSA. The CDR3 contains 14 residues. V gene TRBV7-2 combines with J gene TRBJ1-5, with unresolved D. The clonotype was recovered from a human donor in good health (CMV status not recorded). Some clones in this sample may be carry-over from other donors' samples. The sequencing input was PBMCs. The CDR3 here is CASSRGQGNQPQHF. CDR3 DNA sequence: TGTGCCAGCAGCAGAGGTCAAGGGAATCAGCCCCAGCATTTT.